One T cell receptor (beta chain) is described in this entry. Antigen: not known. The CDR3 sequence is 14 residues long. Germline lookup yields CDR1 WNHNN and CDR2 SYGVQD (reference sequence). J lost 7 bases, V lost 4 bases, and 5 bases had no gene match. The sample is drawn from a study of CD8 T cells in ankylosing spondylitis. Study-level points and caveats: In peripheral blood, disease-linked CD8+ clones occurred at relatively low frequencies. Earlier authors reported some of these motif variants in reactive arthritis synovial fluid and blood. What appeared characteristic of ankylosing spondylitis blood was a TCR beta motif of about eight highly homologous variants. The study looked at matched synovial fluid samples from ankylosing spondylitis patients. Disease-linked clones were reported to be significantly enriched there.

Construction of TCR beta libraries was performed using quantitative 5'-RACE with molecular barcodes. One entry per CDR3 protein results from TCRdb running MiXCR on the 5' RACE reads. Here the sample spans 800,000 to 900,000 distinct CDR3 sequences, about 11% being singletons. The specimen was blood, either unsorted or a sorted T cell fraction (not recorded which). This chain connects TRBV10-1 to TRBJ1-2, with 11 bases lining up with TRBD1. The origin of this receptor is a male donor with ankylosing spondylitis. CDR3 nucleotides: TGCGCCAGCAGTGCAGGACAGGGGGCTTTTGGCTACACCTTC. This translates into CASSAGQGAFGYTF.